This T cell receptor (beta chain) was identified in a study of T cell repertoires in ileal Crohn's disease. Study-wide findings and caveats: Compared with non-smokers, active smokers at surgery showed more clonal expansions.

Before sorting, lamina propria lymphocytes were separated from surgical specimens by density gradient. Trimming cost V 3 bases and J 7 bases; bases outside gene matches: 18. The CDR3 length is 21 residues. CDR1 is KGHSH and CDR2 is LQKENI in the germline V gene. Clones were read by immunoSEQ multiplex PCR, and TCRdb kept only the in-frame ones, dropping some. Of approximately 190 clones in the sample, about 95% are singletons; the top ten hold around 5.8%. Details on this clone: Its specificity is unknown.

Sample: CD4+ T cells sorted from the ileum. The chain combines TRBV18 with TRBJ2-1, with 16 bases matching TRBD2. The sequence was collected from an adult with Crohn's disease. The CDR3 DNA reads as TGTGCCAGCTCACCGGACAGTAAGAATCCTTTGGGACTAGCGGGAGGGAATGAGCAGTTCTTC. Amino acids: CASSPDSKNPLGLAGGNEQFF.